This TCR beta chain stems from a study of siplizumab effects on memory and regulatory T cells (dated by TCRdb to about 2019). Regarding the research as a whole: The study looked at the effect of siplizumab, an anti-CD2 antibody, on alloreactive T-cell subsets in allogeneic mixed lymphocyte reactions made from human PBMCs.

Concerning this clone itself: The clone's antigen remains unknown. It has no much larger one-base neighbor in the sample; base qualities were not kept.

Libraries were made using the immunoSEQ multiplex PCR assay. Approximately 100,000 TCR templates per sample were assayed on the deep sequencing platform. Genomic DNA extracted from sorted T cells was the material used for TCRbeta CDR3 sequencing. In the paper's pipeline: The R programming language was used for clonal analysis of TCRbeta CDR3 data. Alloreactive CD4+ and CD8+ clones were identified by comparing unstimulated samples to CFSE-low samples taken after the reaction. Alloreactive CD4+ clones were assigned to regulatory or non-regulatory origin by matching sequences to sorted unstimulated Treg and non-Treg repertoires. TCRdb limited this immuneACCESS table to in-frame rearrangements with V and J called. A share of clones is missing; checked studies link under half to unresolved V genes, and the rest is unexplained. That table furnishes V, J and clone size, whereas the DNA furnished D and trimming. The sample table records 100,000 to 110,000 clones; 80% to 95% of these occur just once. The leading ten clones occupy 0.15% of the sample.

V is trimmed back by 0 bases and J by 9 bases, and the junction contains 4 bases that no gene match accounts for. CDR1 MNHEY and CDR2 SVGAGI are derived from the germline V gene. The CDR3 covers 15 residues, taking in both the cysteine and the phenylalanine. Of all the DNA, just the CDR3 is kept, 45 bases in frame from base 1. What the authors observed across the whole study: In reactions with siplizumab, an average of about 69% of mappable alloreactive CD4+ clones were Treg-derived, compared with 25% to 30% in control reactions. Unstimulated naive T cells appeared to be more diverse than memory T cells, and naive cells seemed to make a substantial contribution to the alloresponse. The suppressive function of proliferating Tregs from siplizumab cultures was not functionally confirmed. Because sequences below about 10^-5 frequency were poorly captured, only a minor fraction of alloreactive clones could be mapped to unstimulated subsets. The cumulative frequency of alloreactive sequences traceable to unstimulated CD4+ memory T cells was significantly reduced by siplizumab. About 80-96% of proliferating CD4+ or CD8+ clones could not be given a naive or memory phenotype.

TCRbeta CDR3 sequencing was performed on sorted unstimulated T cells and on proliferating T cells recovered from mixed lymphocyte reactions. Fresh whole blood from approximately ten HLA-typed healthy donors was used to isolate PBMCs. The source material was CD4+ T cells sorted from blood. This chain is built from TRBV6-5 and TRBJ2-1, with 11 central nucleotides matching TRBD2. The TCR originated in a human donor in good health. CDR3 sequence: CASSYSKTSGGEQFF. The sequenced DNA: TGTGCCAGCAGTTACTCGAAAACTAGCGGGGGTGAGCAGTTCTTC.